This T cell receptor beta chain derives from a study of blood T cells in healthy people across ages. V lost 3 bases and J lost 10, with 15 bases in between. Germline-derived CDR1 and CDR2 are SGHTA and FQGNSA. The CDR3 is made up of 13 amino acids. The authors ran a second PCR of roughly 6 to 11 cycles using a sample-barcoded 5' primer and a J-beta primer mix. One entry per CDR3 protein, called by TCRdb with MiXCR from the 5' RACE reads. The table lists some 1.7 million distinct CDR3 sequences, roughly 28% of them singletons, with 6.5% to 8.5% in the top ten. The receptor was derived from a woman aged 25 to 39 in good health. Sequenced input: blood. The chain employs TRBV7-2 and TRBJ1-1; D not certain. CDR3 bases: TGTGCCAGCAGCTTCCCTCGGGGTCTCGGAGCTTTCTTT. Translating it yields CASSFPRGLGAFF.